A single sample gave rise to the 10 T cell receptor beta chains below, sequenced in a study of T-cell reconstitution after alpha-beta-depleted transplantation in children. Unique molecular identifiers were used in preparing the TCRbeta library. Via MiXCR, TCRdb re-called the PCR reads, giving one row per CDR3 protein. The table includes hundreds of thousands of distinct CDR3 sequences, 11% detected once. The sample was PBMCs, taken before TCRalphabeta/CD19-depleted stem cell transplant. Receptors were obtained from a child under two years old with acute myeloid leukemia, due to receive a stem cell transplant.

This clonotype was counted ten times or more. The rearrangement uses TRBV2 and TRBJ2-2; D perhaps matches TRBD1 (5 bases). There are 14 residues in the CDR3. Between the trimmed V and J ends, which lost 9 bases and 1 base, there was a span of 12 bases. Germline CDR1 is SNHLY and CDR2 is FYNNEI. CDR3 region: CASFARVNTGELFF. CDR3 DNA: TGTGCCAGTTTTGCCAGGGTGAACACCGGGGAGCTGTTTTTT.

This sequence joins TRBV3-1 and TRBJ2-7; D call uncertain. This CDR3 has 12 amino acids. The germline CDR1 and CDR2 sequences are LGHDT and YNNKEL (reference sequence). The V and J ends lost 7 bases and 6 bases respectively, with 13 bases between them. CDR3 residues: CASTKERFEQYF. Here the CDR3 DNA reads TGTGCCAGCACCAAAGAACGGTTCGAGCAGTACTTC.

The chain is built from TRBV11-2 and TRBJ2-1; unclear D gene. Per the germline V gene, CDR1 is SGHAT and CDR2 is FQNNGV. The CDR3 has 13 residues. The V and J ends lost 2 bases and 7 bases respectively, with 9 bases between them. The DNA for the CDR3 is TGTGCCAGCAGCTTATTACCGCCGAATGAGCAGTTCTTC. This sequence encodes CASSLLPPNEQFF.

At least ten counts were recorded for this clonotype. This chain joins TRBV7-2 and TRBJ2-5; TRBD2 matches 9 bases. The germline gives CDR1 SGHTA, CDR2 FQGNSA. Trimming removed 8 bases from V and 5 bases from J; junction bases left unmatched: 12. The CDR3 contains 15 residues. The CDR3 DNA reads TGTGCCAGCGGAAGGACTAGCGTCGTTCGGGAGACCCAGTACTTC. Amino acid sequence: CASGRTSVVRETQYF. The variable domain in full, with the rest retrieved from reference TRBV7-2 and TRBJ2-5, is GAGVSQSPSNKVTEKGKDVELRCDPISGHTALYWYRQSLGQGLEFLIYFQGNSAPDKSGLPSDRFSAERTGGSVSTLTIQRTQQEDSAVYLCASGRTSVVRETQYFGPGTRLLVL.

This clonotype has ten or more counts. CDR3 region: CASSEWAGEATDTQYF. The CDR3 region has the DNA TGTGCCAGCAGTGAATGGGCGGGAGAGGCCACAGATACGCAGTATTTT. This sequence joins TRBV25-1 and TRBJ2-3; 7 bases agree with TRBD2. After removal of 1 base from V and 2 bases from J, the junction contained 6 bases not matched to a gene. In germline, CDR1 is MGHDK, CDR2 SYGVNS. The CDR3 totals 16 residues.

This chain connects TRBV9 to TRBJ1-1, with 9 bases that match TRBD1. The CDR3 loop spans 14 amino acids. The J segment lost 6 bases and the V segment lost 4 bases, leaving 7 bases of the junction unmatched. The germline V gene has CDR1 SGDLS and CDR2 YYNGEE. Written as DNA, the CDR3 is TGTGCCAGCAGCCCGGACAGGGGTGGAGCTGAAGCTTTCTTT. Translating gives CASSPDRGGAEAFF.

This clonotype occurred many times. This chain uses TRBV18 with TRBJ2-5, with TRBD1 matching 9 bases. The CDR3 totals 14 residues. V shed 0 bases and J 7 bases; nucleotides not matched to a gene: 3. Germline V CDR1 and CDR2: KGHSH, LQKENI. CDR3 sequence (DNA): TGTGCCAGCTCACCACCGGGACAGGGTGCGACCCAGTACTTC. This codes for CASSPPGQGATQYF. Full variable domain (rest looked up from reference TRBV18 and TRBJ2-5): NAGVMQNPRHLVRRRGQEARLRCSPMKGHSHVYWYRQLPEEGLKFMVYLQKENIIDESGMPKERFSAEFPKEGPSILRIQQVVRGDSAAYFCASSPPGQGATQYFGPGTRLLVL.

This clonotype was detected many times. This chain joins TRBV12-3 or TRBV12-4 and TRBJ1-5; weak D call: TRBD1 (5 bases). V was shortened by 6 bases and J by 2 bases, with 17 bases between the two germline ends. The CDR3 has 16 amino acids. The CDR3 region has the DNA TGTGCCAGCAGCCATTTGTCTGGGGGAGGCAATCAGCCCCAGCATTTT. Translation: CASSHLSGGGNQPQHF.

This clonotype was recorded at least ten times. The V call is TRBV18, the J call TRBJ2-7; no firm D call. The CDR3 is made up of 15 amino acids. The ends were cut back, 0 bases at V and 1 base at J, with 10 bases in the middle. Looked up from germline, CDR1 is KGHSH and CDR2 is LQKENI. In DNA form, the CDR3 reads TGTGCCAGCTCACCACCAGACGGACCTTCCTACGAGCAGTACTTC. Translating gives CASSPPDGPSYEQYF.

Written as DNA, the CDR3 is TGTGCCAGCAGCGCATTGGGACTGAATAATTCACCCCTCCACTTT. Its protein is CASSALGLNNSPLHF. The V and J genes are TRBV9 and TRBJ1-6; D might be TRBD1 (5 bases). V lost 3 bases and J 5 bases, leaving 12 bases between the germline ends. Germline CDR1 and CDR2: SGDLS and YYNGEE. There are 15 residues in the CDR3. The full variable domain, completed using reference TRBV9 and TRBJ1-6, is DSGVTQTPKHLITATGQRVTLRCSPRSGDLSVYWYQQSLDQGLQFLIQYYNGEERAKGNILERFSAQQFPDLHSELNLSSLELGDSALYFCASSALGLNNSPLHFGNGTRLTVT.